This TCR beta chain stems from a study of blood T cell repertoires in COVID-19. Profiled with immunoSEQ multiplex PCR; TCRdb holds only in-frame clones, not every one. Here the sample spans about 83,000 clones, 85% to 90% being singletons. This clone was detected only once. Germline V gene data show CDR1 as MGHDK and CDR2 as SYGVNS. With 7 bases removed from V and 2 bases from J, the gap between germline ends came to 8 bases. There are 12 residues in the CDR3. The gene calls are TRBV25-1 and TRBJ1-2, with D maybe TRBD1 (6 bases). This TCR derives from a woman aged 80 or over in a cohort sampled during active or convalescent COVID-19. Input material: peripheral blood. This CDR3 is CASKTGNYGYTF. CDR3 bases: TGTGCCAGCAAAACAGGGAACTATGGCTACACCTTC.